What follows describes a single TCR beta chain. The antigen remains unidentified. The CDR3 covers 15 residues. Germline V gene sequence: CDR1 MNHEY, CDR2 SVGAGI. The J segment lost 0 bases and the V segment lost 5 bases, leaving 6 bases of the junction unmatched. This sample stems from a study of T cell responses to AZD1222 COVID-19 vaccine. Study information: Pooled in the analysis were second doses at about 4 or about 12 weeks. Study-level points and caveats: White British donors predominated, females outnumbered males, and clonal diversity was possibly underestimated. Nearly half of the spike-specific TCRs reportedly recognize variant regions that carry no mutations.

The protocol was immunoSEQ multiplex PCR, while the TCRdb copy is restricted to in-frame clones and leaves out a portion. The sample holds 95,000 to 100,000 clones, approximately 86% seen once. Sequencing was performed on peripheral blood, taken on day 0 of AZD1222 vaccination. This sequence was found in an adult in good health. This rearrangement joins TRBV6-5 to TRBJ2-7; 8 nucleotides agree with TRBD2. The CDR3 here is CASSTLSGSSYEQYF. CDR3 in DNA: TGTGCCAGCAGTACGCTCAGCGGGAGCTCCTACGAGCAGTACTTC.